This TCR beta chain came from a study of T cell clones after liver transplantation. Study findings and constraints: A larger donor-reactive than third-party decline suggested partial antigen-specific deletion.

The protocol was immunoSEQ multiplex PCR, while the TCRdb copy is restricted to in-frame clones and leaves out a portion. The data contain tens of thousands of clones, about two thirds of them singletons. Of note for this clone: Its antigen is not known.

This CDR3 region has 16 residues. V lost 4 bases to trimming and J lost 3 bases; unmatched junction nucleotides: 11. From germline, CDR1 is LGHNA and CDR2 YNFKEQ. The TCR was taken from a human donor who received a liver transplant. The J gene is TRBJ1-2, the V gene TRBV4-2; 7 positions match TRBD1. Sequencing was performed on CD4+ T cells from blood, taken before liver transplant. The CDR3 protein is CASSPRNHGTDYGYTF. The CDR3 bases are TGTGCCAGCAGCCCTCGGAACCACGGGACAGACTATGGCTACACCTTC.